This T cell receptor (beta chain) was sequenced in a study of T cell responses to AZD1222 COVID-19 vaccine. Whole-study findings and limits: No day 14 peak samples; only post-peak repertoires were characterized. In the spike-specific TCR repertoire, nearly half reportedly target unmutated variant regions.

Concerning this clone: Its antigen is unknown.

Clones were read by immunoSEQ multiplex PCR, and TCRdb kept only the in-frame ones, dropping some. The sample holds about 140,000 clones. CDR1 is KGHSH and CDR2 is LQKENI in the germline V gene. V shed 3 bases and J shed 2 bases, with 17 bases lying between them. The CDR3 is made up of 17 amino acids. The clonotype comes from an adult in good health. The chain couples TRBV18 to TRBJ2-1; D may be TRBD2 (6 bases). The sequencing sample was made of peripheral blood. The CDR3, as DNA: TGTGCCAGCTCACCTTACCTGGGGGGTCCTACCTACAATGAGCAGTTCTTC. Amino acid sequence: CASSPYLGGPTYNEQFF.